The 17 T cell receptor beta chains below were found in one sample sequenced in a study of blood T cell repertoires in COVID-19. TCRdb's copy holds only in-frame clones and misses some; the assay was immunoSEQ multiplex PCR. The sample consists of fewer than 250,000 clones, around 90% of them appearing once. Sequenced material: peripheral blood. The receptors come from a man aged 25 to 40 with COVID-19, enrolled during active disease.

The V and J genes are TRBV27 and TRBJ2-2; TRBD1 matches 9 bases. This CDR3 is built from 16 residues. Looked up from germline, CDR1 is MNHEY and CDR2 is SMNVEV (reference sequence). V shed 4 bases, J shed 6 bases, and the junction held 9 bases outside the gene matches. CDR3: CASSSPDRGSPGELFF. The DNA of the CDR3 is TGTGCCAGCAGTTCCCCCGACAGGGGGTCCCCCGGGGAGCTGTTTTTT.

This clone was observed once. The CDR3 here is CASSPTGANSPLHF. The DNA for the CDR3 is TGTGCCAGCAGCCCTACAGGGGCTAATTCACCCCTCCACTTT. This chain links TRBV28 with TRBJ1-6; the match to TRBD1 covers 7 bases. This CDR3 has 14 residues. Germline assignment: CDR1 MDHEN and CDR2 SYDVKM. Trimming cost V 6 bases and J 6 bases; bases outside gene matches: 5.

V and J are TRBV18 and TRBJ2-1; 8 bases fit TRBD1. J gave up 5 bases and V 0 bases, and 3 bases lay outside the gene matches. CDR3 size: 15 residues. Germline CDR1 is KGHSH and CDR2 is LQKENI. The CDR3 sequence is CASSPPQGAHNEQFF. In DNA, the CDR3 is TGTGCCAGCTCACCACCGCAGGGGGCCCACAATGAGCAGTTCTTC.

J is TRBJ1-5 and V is TRBV19; 7 bases align to TRBD1. Trimming removed 6 bases from V and 4 bases from J; junction bases left unmatched: 3. The germline V gene encodes CDR1 LNHDA and CDR2 SQIVND (reference sequence). CDR3 length: 13 amino acids. The CDR3 nucleotides are TGTGCCAGTAGAAACAGGGGAAATCAGCCCCAGCATTTT. Residues: CASRNRGNQPQHF.

This chain connects TRBV27 to TRBJ1-5, with D unclear. V dropped 6 bases and J dropped 0 bases, with 15 bases sitting between them. This CDR3 is built from 16 residues. Looked up from germline, CDR1 is MNHEY and CDR2 is SMNVEV (reference sequence). The CDR3 region has the DNA TGTGCCAGCAGCCCCCGGGGAACTTATAGCAATCAGCCCCAGCATTTT. This translates into CASSPRGTYSNQPQHF.

This clone was counted once. The junction and the germline gene differ at one end; a read error may be behind it. The rearrangement uses TRBV19 and TRBJ1-1, with TRBD1 identical over 7 bases. Germline CDR1 LNHDA, CDR2 SQIVND (reference sequence). This CDR3 comprises 11 residues. The CDR3 loop is CASSMGTGASF. The DNA for the CDR3 is TGTGCCAGTAGTATGGGAACAGGGGCTTCTTTT.

The chain has TRBV9 and TRBJ1-2, with TRBD1 matching over 9 bases. Trimming took 3 bases from V and 2 from J; bases not matched to a gene: 5. The V gene's germline CDR1 is SGDLS and CDR2 YYNGEE. CDR3 size: 15 residues. The CDR3 protein is CASSERTGENYGYTF. For the CDR3, the DNA is TGTGCCAGCAGCGAAAGGACAGGGGAAAACTATGGCTACACCTTC.

The CDR3 bases are TGTGCCAGCAGGGACACAGGGGGGGGAGAAAAACTGTTTTTT. This gives the protein CASRDTGGGEKLFF. J is TRBJ1-4 and V is TRBV6-6, with TRBD1 matching 8 bases. CDR1 is MNHNY, CDR2 SVGAGI, per germline (reference sequence). The trim removed 6 bases at V and 8 bases at J, leaving 8 bases unmatched. The CDR3 has 14 residues.

The chain is built from TRBV18 and TRBJ1-3, with TRBD1 as a possible D gene (6 bases). The germline gives CDR1 KGHSH, CDR2 LQKENI. The V end was cut by 5 bases, the J end by 4 bases, with 12 bases between. This CDR3 contains 14 residues. The DNA of the CDR3 is TGTGCCAGCTCATCGTACAGGGCCGGAAACACCATATATTTT. Translated: CASSSYRAGNTIYF.

V usage is TRBV5-4 and J usage is TRBJ2-3; the match to TRBD2 covers 13 bases. The ends lost 0 bases at V and 3 bases at J; junction bases unmatched: 4. The CDR3 has 17 residues. The germline CDR1 and CDR2 sequences are SGHNT and YYREEE (reference sequence). CDR3 in DNA: TGTGCCAGCAGCTTGGAGCCGGGACTAGCGGGAACAGATACGCAGTATTTT. Translated, it gives CASSLEPGLAGTDTQYF. Supplemented by reference TRBV5-4 and TRBJ2-3, the full variable domain reads ETGVTQSPTHLIKTRGQQVTLRCSSQSGHNTVSWYQQALGQGPQFIFQYYREEENGRGNFPPRFSGLQFPNYSSELNVNALELDDSALYLCASSLEPGLAGTDTQYFGPGTRLTVL.

The chain is built from TRBV4-3 and TRBJ2-4; D is possibly TRBD2 (5 bases). V was clipped by 0 bases and J by 10 bases, with 22 bases between them. The CDR3 extends over 17 amino acids. Germline V gene lookup returns CDR1 LGHNA and CDR2 YSLEER. The CDR3 DNA is TGCGCCAGCAGCCAAGAACCCTTAGGAAGGGATAAGCGGATTCAGTACTTC. Protein: CASSQEPLGRDKRIQYF.

The chain is built from TRBV18 and TRBJ2-7, with 7 bases aligning to TRBD1. The CDR3 totals 12 residues. Germline CDR1 reads KGHSH; CDR2 reads LQKENI. The trim removed 2 bases at V and 6 bases at J, leaving 1 base unmatched. The CDR3 nucleotides are TGTGCCAGCTCACCAAGGGGGCTCGAGCAGTACTTC. Translation gives CASSPRGLEQYF. The whole variable domain, remainder taken from reference TRBV18 and TRBJ2-7, is NAGVMQNPRHLVRRRGQEARLRCSPMKGHSHVYWYRQLPEEGLKFMVYLQKENIIDESGMPKERFSAEFPKEGPSILRIQQVVRGDSAAYFCASSPRGLEQYFGPGTRLTVT.

The CDR3 is CASSDNVGQEKNSYEQYF. Here the CDR3 DNA reads TGTGCCAGCAGTGATAATGTGGGACAGGAAAAGAACTCCTACGAGCAGTACTTC. The chain combines TRBV2 with TRBJ2-7; 8 nucleotides match TRBD1. The ends lost 3 bases at V and 0 bases at J; junction bases unmatched: 13. The CDR3 totals 18 residues. Germline V gives CDR1 SNHLY, CDR2 FYNNEI.

The chain links TRBV3-1 (or the pseudogene TRBV3-2) to TRBJ2-7; TRBD1 matches 7 bases. This CDR3 is 13 amino acids long. Germline trimming cut 6 bases from V and 6 bases from J; bases unmatched to any gene: 8. Germline V gives CDR1 LGHDT, CDR2 YNNKEL (reference sequence). CDR3 DNA sequence: TGTGCCAGCAGGCCGACAGGGTCTGGCGAGCAGTACTTC. Its translation is CASRPTGSGEQYF.

In this sample, this clone turned up a few times. This chain connects TRBV5-6 to TRBJ2-7, with D perhaps matching TRBD2 (5 bases). Germline-derived CDR1 and CDR2 are SGHDT and YYEEEE. Trimming took off 5 bases at V and 4 bases at J, with 13 bases between the two ends. The CDR3 is made up of 13 amino acids. The CDR3 loop is CASRKSGVYEQYF. CDR3 coding DNA: TGTGCCAGCAGAAAGTCCGGGGTTTACGAGCAGTACTTC.

CDR3 amino acids: CASSLGRSRNEQFF. CDR3 DNA sequence: TGTGCCAGCAGCCTGGGGAGGAGTAGGAATGAGCAGTTCTTC. The rearrangement joins TRBV3-1 (or the pseudogene TRBV3-2) to TRBJ2-1; D may be TRBD2 (6 bases). V was trimmed by 4 bases and J by 7 bases, leaving 14 bases between them. Germline loops: CDR1 LGHDT, CDR2 YNNKEL (reference sequence). This CDR3 is 14 amino acids long.

The chain is built from TRBV6-5 and TRBJ1-2; 10 bases map to TRBD1. The CDR3 totals 15 residues. The J segment lost 4 bases and the V segment lost 6 bases, leaving 8 bases of the junction unmatched. CDR1 is MNHEY and CDR2 is SVGAGI in the germline V gene. CDR3 amino acids: CASRSGTGDFYGYTF. CDR3 nucleotides: TGTGCCAGCAGGAGCGGGACAGGGGATTTCTATGGCTACACCTTC.